This T cell receptor beta chain was obtained from a study of blood T cells in healthy people across ages. Across the study: In model experiments, template switching was able to capture about one barcoded beta molecule for every two T cells that were present.

Using a J-beta primer mix together with a sample-barcoded 5' primer, a second PCR was run for roughly 7 to 11 cycles. Each cDNA molecule carried a tag from a template-switch adaptor that contained 12 random nucleotides. TCRdb called the 5' RACE reads again in MiXCR, with one record for every CDR3 protein. This table holds about 680,000 distinct CDR3 sequences, 45% to 50% found once. Approximately 10 milliliters was the volume of peripheral blood drawn from each donor. The CDR3 has 15 residues. Germline V CDR1 and CDR2: DFQATT, SNEGSKA (reference sequence). Trimming took off 2 bases at V and 0 bases at J, with 11 bases between the two ends.

The material sequenced was blood. The chain carries TRBV20-1 and TRBJ1-5; no reliable D call. The sequence came from a woman between 55 and 75 years old in good health. The CDR3 DNA is TGCAGTGCTAGACGGTATGGAAATAGCAATCAGCCCCAGCATTTT. It yields the protein CSARRYGNSNQPQHF.